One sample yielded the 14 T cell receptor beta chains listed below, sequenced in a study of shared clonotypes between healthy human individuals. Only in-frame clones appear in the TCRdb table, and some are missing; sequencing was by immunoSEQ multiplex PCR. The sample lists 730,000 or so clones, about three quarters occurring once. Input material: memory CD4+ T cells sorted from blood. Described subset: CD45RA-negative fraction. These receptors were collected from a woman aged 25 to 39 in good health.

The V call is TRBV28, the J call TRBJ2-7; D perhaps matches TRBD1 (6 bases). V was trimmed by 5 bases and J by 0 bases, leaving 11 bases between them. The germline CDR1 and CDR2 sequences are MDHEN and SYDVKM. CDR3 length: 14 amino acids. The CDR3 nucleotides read TGTGCCAGCAGTAAGACAGGCAACTCCTACGAGCAGTACTTC. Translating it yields CASSKTGNSYEQYF.

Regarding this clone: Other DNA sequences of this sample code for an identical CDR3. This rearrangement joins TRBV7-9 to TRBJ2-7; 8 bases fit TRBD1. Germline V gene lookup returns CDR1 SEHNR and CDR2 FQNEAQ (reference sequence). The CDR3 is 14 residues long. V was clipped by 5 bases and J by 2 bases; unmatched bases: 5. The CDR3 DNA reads TGTGCCAGCAGCCGGGGACAGGCCACCTACGAGCAGTACTTC. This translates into CASSRGQATYEQYF.

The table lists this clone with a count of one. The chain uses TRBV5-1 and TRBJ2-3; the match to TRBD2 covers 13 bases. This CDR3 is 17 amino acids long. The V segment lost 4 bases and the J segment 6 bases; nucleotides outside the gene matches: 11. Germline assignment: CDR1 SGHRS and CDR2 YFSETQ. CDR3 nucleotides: TGCGCCAGCAGCAACGGACTAGCGGGAGTTTTAGCGGATACGCAGTATTTT. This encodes CASSNGLAGVLADTQYF.

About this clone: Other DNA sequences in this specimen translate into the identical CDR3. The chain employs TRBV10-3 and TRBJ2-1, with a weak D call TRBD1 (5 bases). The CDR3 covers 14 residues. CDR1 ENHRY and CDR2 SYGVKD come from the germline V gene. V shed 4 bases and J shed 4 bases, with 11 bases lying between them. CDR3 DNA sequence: TGTGCCATCAGTGTGGGGCAGGATTACAATGAGCAGTTCTTC. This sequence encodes CAISVGQDYNEQFF.

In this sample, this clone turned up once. The CDR3 loop is CASSELRGSAEAFF. In nucleotides, the CDR3 is TGTGCCAGCAGTGAATTACGGGGGTCGGCTGAAGCTTTCTTT. The genes are TRBV25-1 and TRBJ1-1; weak D call: TRBD1 (5 bases). V lost 1 base and J lost 6, with 12 bases in between. In germline, CDR1 is MGHDK, CDR2 SYGVNS. CDR3 size: 14 residues.

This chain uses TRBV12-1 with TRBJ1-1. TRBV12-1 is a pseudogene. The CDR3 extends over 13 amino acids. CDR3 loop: CANEPPSNTEAFF. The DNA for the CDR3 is TGTGCCAACGAACCCCCGTCGAACACTGAAGCTTTCTTT.

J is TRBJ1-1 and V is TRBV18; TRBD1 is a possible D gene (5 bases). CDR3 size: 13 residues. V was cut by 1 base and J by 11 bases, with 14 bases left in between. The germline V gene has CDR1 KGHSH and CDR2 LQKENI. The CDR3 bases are TGTGCCAGCTCACCACAGGGTACGGAGGGGGCTTTCTTT. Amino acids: CASSPQGTEGAFF.

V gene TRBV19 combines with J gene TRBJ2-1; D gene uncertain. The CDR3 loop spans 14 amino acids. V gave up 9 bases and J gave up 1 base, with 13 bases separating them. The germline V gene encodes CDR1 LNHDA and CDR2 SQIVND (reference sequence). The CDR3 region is CASRDFLSYNEQFF. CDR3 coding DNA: TGTGCCAGCCGTGACTTTTTATCCTACAATGAGCAGTTCTTC.

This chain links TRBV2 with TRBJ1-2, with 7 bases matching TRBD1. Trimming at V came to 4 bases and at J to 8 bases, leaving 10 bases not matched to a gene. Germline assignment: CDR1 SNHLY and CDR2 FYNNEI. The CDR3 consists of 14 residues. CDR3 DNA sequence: TGTGCCAGCAGTGCCATTGACAGGGAATACGGCTACACCTTC. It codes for CASSAIDREYGYTF.

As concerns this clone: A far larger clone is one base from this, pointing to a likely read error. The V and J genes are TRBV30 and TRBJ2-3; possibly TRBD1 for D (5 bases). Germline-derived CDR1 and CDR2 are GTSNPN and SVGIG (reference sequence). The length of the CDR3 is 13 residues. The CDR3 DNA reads TGTGCCAACCGCCCAGGGATAACAGGTACGCAGTATTTT. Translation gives CANRPGITGTQYF.

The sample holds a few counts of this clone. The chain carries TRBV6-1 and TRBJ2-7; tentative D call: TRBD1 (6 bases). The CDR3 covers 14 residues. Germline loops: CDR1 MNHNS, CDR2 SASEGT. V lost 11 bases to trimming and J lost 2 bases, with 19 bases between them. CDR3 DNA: TGTGCCGTCAGGGCGGACAGCCCTCCCTACGAGCAGTACTTC. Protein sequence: CAVRADSPPYEQYF.

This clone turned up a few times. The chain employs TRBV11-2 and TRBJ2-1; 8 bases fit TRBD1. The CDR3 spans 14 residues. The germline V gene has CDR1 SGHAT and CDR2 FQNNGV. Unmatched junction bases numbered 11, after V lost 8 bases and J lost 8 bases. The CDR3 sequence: CASRPGQEGHEQFF. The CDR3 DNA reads TGTGCCAGCCGCCCGGGACAGGAGGGTCATGAGCAGTTCTTC.

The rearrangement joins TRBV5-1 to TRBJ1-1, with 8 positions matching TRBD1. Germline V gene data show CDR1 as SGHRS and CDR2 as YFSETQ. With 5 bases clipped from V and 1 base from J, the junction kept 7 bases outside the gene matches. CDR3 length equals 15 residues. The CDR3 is CASSRLTGENTEAFF. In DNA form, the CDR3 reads TGCGCCAGCAGTCGCCTGACAGGGGAGAACACTGAAGCTTTCTTT.

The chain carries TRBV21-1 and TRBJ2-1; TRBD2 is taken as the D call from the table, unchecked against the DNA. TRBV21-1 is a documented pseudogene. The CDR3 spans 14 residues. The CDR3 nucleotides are TGTGCCAGCAGCAAAGCGCTTTCGGACAATGAGCAGTTCTTC. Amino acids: CASSKALSDNEQFF.